This TCR beta chain was recorded in a study of blood T cell repertoires in COVID-19. The CDR3 has 15 amino acids. Germline loops: CDR1 SGDLS, CDR2 YYNGEE. The V and J ends lost 0 bases and 2 bases respectively, with 8 bases between them. Produced via immunoSEQ multiplex PCR; TCRdb's table is partial and in-frame only. Of nearly 95,000 clones in the sample, around 87% are singletons; the top ten hold approximately 7.4%. Sequenced material: peripheral blood. The chain links TRBV9 to TRBJ2-2, with a possible D match to TRBD1 (5 bases). The receptor was isolated from a human donor with acute or convalescent COVID-19. The donor label of this sample is uncertain. CDR3 sequence: CASSVGRGNTGELFF. CDR3 nucleotide sequence: TGTGCCAGCAGCGTAGGAAGGGGTAACACCGGGGAGCTGTTTTTT.